The present T cell receptor (beta chain) was sequenced within a study of cytomegalovirus exposure and HLA in healthy donors. Concerning this clone itself: Antigen specificity is unknown.

From germline, CDR1 is SGHAT and CDR2 FQNNGV. This CDR3 spans 12 amino acids. Trimming cost V 8 bases and J 5 bases; bases outside gene matches: 5. Study-wide results and limits: A few of the chains that were CMV-associated were confirmed in vitro to be specific for CMV antigens. A previous analysis found most TCR beta V segments productive roughly 87% or roughly 30% of the time. In most subjects, TCR beta sequences reportedly gave accurate predictions of HLA-A and HLA-B alleles.

The PCR contained 60 Vbeta and 13 Jbeta primers. The assay was immunoSEQ multiplex PCR, and TCRdb's table has in-frame clones only and misses some. The sample lists about 120,000 clones, roughly 9% occurring once. The sample taken for sequencing was PBMCs. This clonotype originated in a woman aged 40 to 50 in good health and CMV-seropositive. The chain carries TRBV11-2 and TRBJ2-5; 7 bases align to TRBD2. Written as DNA, the CDR3 is TGTGCCAGCGGAGCGGGGAGCGAGACCCAGTACTTC. This codes for CASGAGSETQYF.